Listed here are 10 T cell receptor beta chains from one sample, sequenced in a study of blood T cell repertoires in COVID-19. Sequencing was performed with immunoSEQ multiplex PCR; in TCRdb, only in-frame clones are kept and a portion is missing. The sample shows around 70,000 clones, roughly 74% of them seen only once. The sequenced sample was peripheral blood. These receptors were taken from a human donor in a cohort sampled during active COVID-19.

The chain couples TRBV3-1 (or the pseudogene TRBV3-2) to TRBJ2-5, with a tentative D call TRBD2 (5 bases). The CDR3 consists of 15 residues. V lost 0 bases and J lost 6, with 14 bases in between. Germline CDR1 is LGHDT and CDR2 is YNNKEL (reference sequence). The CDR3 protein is CASSQDVGPGKTQYF. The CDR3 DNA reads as TGTGCCAGCAGCCAAGATGTAGGCCCGGGAAAGACCCAGTACTTC.

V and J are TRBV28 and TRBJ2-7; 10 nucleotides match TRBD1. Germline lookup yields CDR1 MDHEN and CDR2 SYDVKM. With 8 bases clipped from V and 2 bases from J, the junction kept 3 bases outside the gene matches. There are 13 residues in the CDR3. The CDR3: CASGTGATYEQYF. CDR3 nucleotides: TGTGCCAGCGGGACAGGGGCCACCTACGAGCAGTACTTC. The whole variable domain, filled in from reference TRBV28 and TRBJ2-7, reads DVKVTQSSRYLVKRTGEKVFLECVQDMDHENMFWYRQDPGLGLRLIYFSYDVKMKEKGDIPEGYSVSREKKERFSLILESASTNQTSMYLCASGTGATYEQYFGPGTRLTVT.

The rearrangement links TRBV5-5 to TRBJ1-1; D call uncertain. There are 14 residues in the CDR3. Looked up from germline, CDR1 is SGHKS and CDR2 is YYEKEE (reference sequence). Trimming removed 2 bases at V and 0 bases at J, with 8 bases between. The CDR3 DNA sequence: TGTGCCAGCAGCTTCGGGAGCATGAACACTGAAGCTTTCTTT. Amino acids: CASSFGSMNTEAFF.

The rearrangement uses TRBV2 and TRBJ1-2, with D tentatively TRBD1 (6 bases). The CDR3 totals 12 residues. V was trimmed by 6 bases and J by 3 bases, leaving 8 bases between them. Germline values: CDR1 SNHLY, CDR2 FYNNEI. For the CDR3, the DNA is TGTGCCAGCAGGCGGACAGACTATGGCTACACCTTC. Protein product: CASRRTDYGYTF.

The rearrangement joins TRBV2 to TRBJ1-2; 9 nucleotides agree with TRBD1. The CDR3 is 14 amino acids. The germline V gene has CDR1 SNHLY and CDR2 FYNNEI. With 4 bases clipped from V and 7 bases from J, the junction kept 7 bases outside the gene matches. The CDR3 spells CASSAGTGSGGYTF. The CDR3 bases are TGTGCCAGCAGTGCCGGGACAGGGTCGGGTGGCTACACCTTC. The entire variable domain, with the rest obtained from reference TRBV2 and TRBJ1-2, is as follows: EPEVTQTPSHQVTQMGQEVILRCVPISNHLYFYWYRQILGQKVEFLVSFYNNEISEKSEIFDDQFSVERPDGSNFTLKIRSTKLEDSAMYFCASSAGTGSGGYTFGSGTRLTVV.

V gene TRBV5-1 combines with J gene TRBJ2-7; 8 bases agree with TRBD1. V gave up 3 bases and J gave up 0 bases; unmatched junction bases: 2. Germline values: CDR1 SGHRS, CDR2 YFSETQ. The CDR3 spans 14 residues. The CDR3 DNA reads TGCGCCAGCAGCTCACAGGGGGGCTCCTACGAGCAGTACTTC. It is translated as CASSSQGGSYEQYF.

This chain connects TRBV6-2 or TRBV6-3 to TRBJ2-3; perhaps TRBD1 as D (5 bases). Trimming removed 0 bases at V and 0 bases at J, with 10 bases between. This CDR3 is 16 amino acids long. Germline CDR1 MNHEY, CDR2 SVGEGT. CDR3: CASSYSRARSTDTQYF. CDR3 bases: TGTGCCAGCAGTTACTCCAGGGCCCGAAGCACAGATACGCAGTATTTT.

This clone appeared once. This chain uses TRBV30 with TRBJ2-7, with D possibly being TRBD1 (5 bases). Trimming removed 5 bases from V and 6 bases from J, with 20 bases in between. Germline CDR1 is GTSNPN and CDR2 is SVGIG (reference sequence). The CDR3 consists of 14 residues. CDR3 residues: CAWGEGDGVSEQYF. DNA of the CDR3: TGTGCCTGGGGTGAAGGGGATGGGGTCTCCGAGCAGTACTTC. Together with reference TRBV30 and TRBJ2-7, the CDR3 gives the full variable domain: SQTIHQWPATLVQPVGSPLSLECTVEGTSNPNLYWYRQAAGRGLQLLFYSVGIGQISSEVPQNLSASRPQDRQFILSSKKLLLSDSGFYLCAWGEGDGVSEQYFGPGTRLTVT.

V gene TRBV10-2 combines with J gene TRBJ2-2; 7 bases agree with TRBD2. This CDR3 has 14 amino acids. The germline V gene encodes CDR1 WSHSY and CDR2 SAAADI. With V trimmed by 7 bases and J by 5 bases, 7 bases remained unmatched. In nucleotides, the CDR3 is TGCGCCAGCACGGTGGGAGGGCCAACCGGGGAGCTGTTTTTT. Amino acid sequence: CASTVGGPTGELFF.

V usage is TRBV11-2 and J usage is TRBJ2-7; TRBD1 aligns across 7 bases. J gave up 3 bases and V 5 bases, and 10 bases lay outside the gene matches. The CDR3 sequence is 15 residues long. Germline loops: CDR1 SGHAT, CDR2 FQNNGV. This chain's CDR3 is CASSLRVGTDYEQYF. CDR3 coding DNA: TGTGCCAGCAGCCTACGAGTTGGGACAGACTACGAGCAGTACTTC.